The TCR beta chain described here comes from a study of blood T cell repertoires in COVID-19. This clone has ten or more counts. Clones were sequenced by immunoSEQ multiplex PCR, and TCRdb holds only the in-frame ones, with some missing. In the table there are 130,000 to 150,000 clones, 80% of which are singletons. This clonotype originated in a man between 65 and 80 years old who had recovered from COVID-19. The sample was peripheral blood.

The CDR3 region is CASSLGGIWREGYNEQFF. CDR3 coding DNA: TGTGCCAGTAGCCTGGGGGGCATTTGGCGGGAGGGATACAATGAGCAGTTCTTC. V is TRBV19 and J is TRBJ2-1, with 9 bases identical to TRBD2. The J segment lost 4 bases and the V segment lost 6 bases, leaving 16 bases of the junction unmatched. The CDR3 sequence is 18 residues long. The germline CDR1 and CDR2 sequences are LNHDA and SQIVND (reference sequence).